The T cell receptor beta chain under discussion was sequenced for a study of blood T cell repertoires in COVID-19. Study background: COVID-19 samples, acute and convalescent, were from the United States, Italy and Spain.

The CDR3 length is 18 residues. The germline V gene has CDR1 LNHDA and CDR2 SQIVND (reference sequence). V was clipped by 3 bases and J by 1 base; unmatched bases: 9. Original handling: Counts of nucleated cells, estimated from reference gene primer amplification, were obtained. Sequencing used immunoSEQ multiplex PCR; TCRdb keeps in-frame clones, though not all of them. V and J calls and clone size are copied from that table; D and trimming were computed from the DNA. There are roughly 310,000 clones in the sample; roughly 88% occur only once, and less than 3% lies in the top ten. V gene TRBV19 combines with J gene TRBJ2-1; 10 nucleotides match TRBD2. Sequencing was done on a sample of peripheral blood. The sequence was obtained from a woman in her 30s with COVID-19, enrolled during active disease. CDR3 nucleotides: TGTGCCAGTAGTATGGCTAGCGGGAGTGTAGGGTCCTACAATGAGCAGTTCTTC. Protein sequence: CASSMASGSVGSYNEQFF. Supplemented by reference TRBV19 and TRBJ2-1, the full variable domain reads DGGITQSPKYLFRKEGQNVTLSCEQNLNHDAMYWYRQDPGQGLRLIYYSQIVNDFQKGDIAEGYSVSREKKESFPLTVTSAQKNPTAFYLCASSMASGSVGSYNEQFFGPGTRLTVL.